Following are 11 T cell receptor beta chains from one sample sequenced in a study of blood T cell repertoires in COVID-19. Assay: immunoSEQ multiplex PCR; the TCRdb copy retains only in-frame clones and omits some. In the table there are 300,000 to 400,000 clones, 85% of which are singletons. The sample taken for sequencing was PBMCs or T cells enriched from blood (not recorded which). Receptors were obtained from a woman younger than 45 who had been exposed to COVID-19.

This clone showed up just once. The CDR3 spells CASGRLQGDSPLHF. In DNA, the CDR3 is TGTGCCAGCGGGAGACTACAGGGGGACTCACCCCTCCACTTT. The rearrangement links TRBV28 to TRBJ1-6; TRBD1 matches 8 bases. The CDR3 totals 14 residues. The V gene end was trimmed by 8 bases and the J gene end by 10 bases; junction bases not matched to a gene: 10. Germline CDR1 and CDR2: MDHEN and SYDVKM.

Only a few counts were recorded for this clone. The chain recombines TRBV7-3 with TRBJ2-2; unclear D gene. Germline CDR1 SGHTA, CDR2 FQGTGA. V dropped 8 bases and J dropped 7 bases, with 11 bases sitting between them. CDR3 length equals 12 residues. The DNA for the CDR3 is TGTGCCAGCCAGGTTAATGGCGGGGAGCTGTTTTTT. Translated: CASQVNGGELFF. The variable domain in full, completed from reference TRBV7-3 and TRBJ2-2, reads GAGVSQTPSNKVTEKGKYVELRCDPISGHTALYWYRQSLGQGPEFLIYFQGTGAADDSGLPNDRFFAVRPEGSVSTLKIQRTERGDSAVYLCASQVNGGELFFGEGSRLTVL.

The gene calls are TRBV12-3 or TRBV12-4 and TRBJ1-1, with 8 positions matching TRBD1. The CDR3 spans 12 residues. Trimming at V came to 8 bases and at J to 7 bases, leaving 6 bases not matched to a gene. The CDR3 bases are TGTGCCAGCCACAGGGGGGTTGGTGAAGCTTTCTTT. Its protein product is CASHRGVGEAFF.

The V call is TRBV5-1, the J call TRBJ2-5, with 9 bases lining up with TRBD1. The CDR3 has 16 residues. Trimming at V came to 3 bases and at J to 1 base, leaving 7 bases not matched to a gene. Germline assignment: CDR1 SGHRS and CDR2 YFSETQ. The CDR3 DNA reads as TGCGCCAGCAGCTCAGGACAGGGGAGTACCCAAGAGACCCAGTACTTC. Translating gives CASSSGQGSTQETQYF.

The V gene is TRBV10-3, the J gene TRBJ1-4; D remains unclear. Trimming cost V 2 bases and J 8 bases, with 6 bases left between them. This CDR3 comprises 12 residues. The V gene's germline CDR1 is ENHRY and CDR2 SYGVKD. The CDR3 sequence: CAISEVGEKLFF. The DNA of the CDR3 is TGTGCCATCAGTGAGGTCGGGGAAAAACTGTTTTTT.

This chain links TRBV5-1 with TRBJ1-2; D may be TRBD1 (5 bases). Between the trimmed V and J ends, which lost 3 bases and 3 bases, there was a span of 6 bases. Per the germline V gene, CDR1 is SGHRS and CDR2 is YFSETQ. CDR3 length: 12 amino acids. The CDR3 DNA follows: TGCGCCAGCAGCTCACAGGACTATGGCTACACCTTC. It yields the protein CASSSQDYGYTF.

CDR3 loop: CASSQEITDYGYTF. The CDR3 coding sequence is TGTGCCAGCAGCCAAGAAATTACAGACTATGGCTACACCTTC. This chain links TRBV3-1 (or the pseudogene TRBV3-2) with TRBJ1-2; D remains unclear. The CDR3 has 14 residues. From germline, CDR1 is LGHDT and CDR2 YNNKEL (reference sequence). The V gene lost 0 bases and the J gene lost 3 bases, with 8 bases spanning the gap.

In this sample, this clone turned up a few times. The J gene is TRBJ2-6, the V gene TRBV10-2; TRBD2 matches 9 bases. J gave up 2 bases and V 4 bases, and 6 bases lay outside the gene matches. The germline gives CDR1 WSHSY, CDR2 SAAADI. The CDR3 is 17 amino acids. In DNA form, the CDR3 reads TGCGCCAGCAGTGCTAGCGGGGCGAAAACTGGGGCCAACGTCCTGACTTTC. Its protein product is CASSASGAKTGANVLTF.

The chain recombines TRBV5-4 with TRBJ1-1; the match to TRBD1 covers 9 bases. The CDR3 has 15 amino acids. Germline V gene data show CDR1 as SGHNT and CDR2 as YYREEE (reference sequence). V lost 0 bases, J lost 1 base, and 1 base stayed unmatched. DNA of the CDR3: TGTGCCAGCAGCTTGGTGGACAGGGGGAACACTGAAGCTTTCTTT. Translating it yields CASSLVDRGNTEAFF.

The gene calls are TRBV28 and TRBJ2-7; 9 nucleotides agree with TRBD2. Germline CDR1 reads MDHEN; CDR2 reads SYDVKM. Germline trimming cut 5 bases from V and 3 bases from J; bases unmatched to any gene: 11. The CDR3 has 16 residues. The CDR3 DNA sequence: TGTGCCAGCAGTACGTTCTTGCGGGAGGGCGACTACGAGCAGTACTTC. This gives the protein CASSTFLREGDYEQYF.

V gene TRBV6-1 combines with J gene TRBJ1-1; D gene uncertain. Germline V gene sequence: CDR1 MNHNS, CDR2 SASEGT. Trimming took 0 bases from V and 6 from J, leaving 8 bases between them. The CDR3 spans 13 residues. In DNA, the CDR3 is TGTGCCAGCAGTGAAGCCGTGCGAGCTGAAGCTTTCTTT. This encodes CASSEAVRAEAFF.